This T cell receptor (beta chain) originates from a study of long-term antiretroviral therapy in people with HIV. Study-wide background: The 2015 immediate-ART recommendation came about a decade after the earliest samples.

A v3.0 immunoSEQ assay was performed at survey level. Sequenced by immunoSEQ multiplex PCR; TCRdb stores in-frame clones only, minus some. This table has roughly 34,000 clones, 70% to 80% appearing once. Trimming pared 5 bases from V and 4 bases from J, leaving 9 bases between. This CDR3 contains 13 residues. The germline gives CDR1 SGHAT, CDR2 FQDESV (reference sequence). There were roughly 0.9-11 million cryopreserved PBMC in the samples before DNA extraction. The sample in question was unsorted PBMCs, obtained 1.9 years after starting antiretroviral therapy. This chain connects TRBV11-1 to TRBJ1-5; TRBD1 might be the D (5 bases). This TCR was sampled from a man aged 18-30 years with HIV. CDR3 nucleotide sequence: TGTGCCAGCAGCGCCGACAGAAATCAGCCCCAGCATTTT. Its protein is CASSADRNQPQHF.